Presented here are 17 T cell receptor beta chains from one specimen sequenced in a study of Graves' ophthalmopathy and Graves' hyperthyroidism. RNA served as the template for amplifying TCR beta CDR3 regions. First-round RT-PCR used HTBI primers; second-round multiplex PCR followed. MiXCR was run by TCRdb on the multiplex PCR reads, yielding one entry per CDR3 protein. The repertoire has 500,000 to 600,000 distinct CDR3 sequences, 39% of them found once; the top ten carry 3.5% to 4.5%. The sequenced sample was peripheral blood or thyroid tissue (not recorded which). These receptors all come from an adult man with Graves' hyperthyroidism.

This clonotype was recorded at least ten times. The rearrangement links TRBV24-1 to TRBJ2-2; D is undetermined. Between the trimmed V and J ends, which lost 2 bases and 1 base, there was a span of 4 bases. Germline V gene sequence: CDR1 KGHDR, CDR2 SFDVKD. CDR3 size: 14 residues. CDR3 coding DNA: TGTGCCACCAGTGATTCTAGGAACACCGGGGAGCTGTTTTTT. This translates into CATSDSRNTGELFF.

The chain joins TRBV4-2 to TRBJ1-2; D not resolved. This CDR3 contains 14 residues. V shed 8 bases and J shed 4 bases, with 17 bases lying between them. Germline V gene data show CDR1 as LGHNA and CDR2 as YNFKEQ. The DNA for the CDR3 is TGTGCCAGCGTCGTCGGACGTCTGACCTATGGCTACACCTTC. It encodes CASVVGRLTYGYTF.

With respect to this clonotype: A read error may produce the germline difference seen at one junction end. CDR3 in DNA: TGTGCTAGCAGCCCCGGACGCCCTACCTACGAGCAGTACTTC. It is translated as CASSPGRPTYEQYF. The chain has TRBV7-7 and TRBJ2-7; no firm D call. CDR3 length: 14 residues. Germline V lookup: CDR1 SSHAT, CDR2 FNYEAQ (reference sequence).

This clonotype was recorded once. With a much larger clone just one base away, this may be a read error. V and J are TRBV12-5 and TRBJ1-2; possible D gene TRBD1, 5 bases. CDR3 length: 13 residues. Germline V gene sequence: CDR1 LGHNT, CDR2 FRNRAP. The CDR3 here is CASSRDSHHGYTF. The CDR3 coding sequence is TGTGCCAGCAGCCGAGACAGCCACCATGGCTACACCTTC.

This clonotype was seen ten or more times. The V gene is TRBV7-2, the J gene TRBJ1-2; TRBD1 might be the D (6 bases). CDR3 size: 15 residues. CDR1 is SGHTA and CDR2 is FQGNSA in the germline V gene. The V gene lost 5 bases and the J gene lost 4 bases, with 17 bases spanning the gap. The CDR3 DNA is TGTGCCAGCAGCCAGCCCGGGGGCAGGACCTATGGCTACACCTTC. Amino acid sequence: CASSQPGGRTYGYTF.

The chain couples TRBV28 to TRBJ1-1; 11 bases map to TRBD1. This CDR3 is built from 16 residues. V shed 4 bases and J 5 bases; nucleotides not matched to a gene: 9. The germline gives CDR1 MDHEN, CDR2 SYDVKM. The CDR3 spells CASSCSPGQGVTEAFF. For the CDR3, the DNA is TGTGCCAGCAGTTGTTCACCGGGACAGGGGGTTACTGAAGCTTTCTTT.

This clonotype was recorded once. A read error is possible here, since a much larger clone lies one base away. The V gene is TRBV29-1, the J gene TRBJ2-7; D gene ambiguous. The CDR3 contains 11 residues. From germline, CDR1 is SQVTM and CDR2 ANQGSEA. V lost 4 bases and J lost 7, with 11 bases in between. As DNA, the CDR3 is TGCAGCGTTGTCGGCTACAATGAGCAGTACTTC. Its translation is CSVVGYNEQYF.

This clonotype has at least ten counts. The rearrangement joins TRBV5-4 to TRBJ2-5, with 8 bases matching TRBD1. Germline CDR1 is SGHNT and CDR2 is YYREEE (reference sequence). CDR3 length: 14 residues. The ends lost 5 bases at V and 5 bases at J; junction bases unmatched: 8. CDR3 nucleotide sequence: TGTGCCAGCAGTCCGGGACAGGCCGGGGAGACCCAGTACTTC. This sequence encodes CASSPGQAGETQYF.

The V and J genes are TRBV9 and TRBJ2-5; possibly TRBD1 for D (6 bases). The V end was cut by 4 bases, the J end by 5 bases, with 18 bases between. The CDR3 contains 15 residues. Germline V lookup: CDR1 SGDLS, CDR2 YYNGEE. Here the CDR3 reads CASSSAAGAGETQYF. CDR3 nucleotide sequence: TGTGCCAGCAGCTCAGCGGCAGGGGCCGGGGAGACCCAGTACTTC.

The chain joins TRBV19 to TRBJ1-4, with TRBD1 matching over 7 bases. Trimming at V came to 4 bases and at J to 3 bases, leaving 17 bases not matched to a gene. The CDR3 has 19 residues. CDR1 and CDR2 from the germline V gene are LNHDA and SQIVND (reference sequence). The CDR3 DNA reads TGTGCCAGTAGTAACGTTGGCTGGAGACAGGGACCTTCTAATGAAAAACTGTTTTTT. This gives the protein CASSNVGWRQGPSNEKLFF. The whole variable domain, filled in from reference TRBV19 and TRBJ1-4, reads DGGITQSPKYLFRKEGQNVTLSCEQNLNHDAMYWYRQDPGQGLRLIYYSQIVNDFQKGDIAEGYSVSREKKESFPLTVTSAQKNPTAFYLCASSNVGWRQGPSNEKLFFGSGTQLSVL.

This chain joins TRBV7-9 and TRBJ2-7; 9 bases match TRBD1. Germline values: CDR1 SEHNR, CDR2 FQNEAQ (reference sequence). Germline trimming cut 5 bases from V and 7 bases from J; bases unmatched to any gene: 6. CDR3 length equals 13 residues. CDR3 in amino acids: CASSPLDRGEQYF. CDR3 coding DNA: TGTGCCAGCAGCCCCTTGGACAGGGGAGAGCAGTACTTC.

The CDR3 DNA reads as TGTGCCAGCAGCCAAGATTTCCCTGGACCACGGCGGGGCGAAAAACTGTTTTTT. Encoded protein: CASSQDFPGPRRGEKLFF. The gene calls are TRBV14 and TRBJ1-4, with D possibly TRBD1 on 5 matching bases. CDR3 length: 18 residues. The germline V gene encodes CDR1 SGHDN and CDR2 FVKESK. Deletions cut 0 bases from V and 8 bases from J, with 22 bases between.

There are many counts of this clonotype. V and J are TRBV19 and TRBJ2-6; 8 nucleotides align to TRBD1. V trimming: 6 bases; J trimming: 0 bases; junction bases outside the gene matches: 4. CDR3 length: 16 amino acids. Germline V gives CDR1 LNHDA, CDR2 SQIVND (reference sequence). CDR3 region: CASRITGGSGANVLTF. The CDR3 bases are TGTGCCAGTAGAATCACAGGGGGCTCTGGGGCCAACGTCCTGACTTTC.

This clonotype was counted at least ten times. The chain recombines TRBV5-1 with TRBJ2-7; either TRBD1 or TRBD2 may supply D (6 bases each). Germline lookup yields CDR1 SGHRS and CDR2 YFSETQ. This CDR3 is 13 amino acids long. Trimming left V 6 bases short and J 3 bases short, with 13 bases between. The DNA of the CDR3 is TGCGCCAGCACATGGGGGGCAGACTACGAGCAGTACTTC. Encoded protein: CASTWGADYEQYF. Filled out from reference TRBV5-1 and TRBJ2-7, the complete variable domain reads KAGVTQTPRYLIKTRGQQVTLSCSPISGHRSVSWYQQTPGQGLQFLFEYFSETQRNKGNFPGRFSGRQFSNSRSEMNVSTLELGDSALYLCASTWGADYEQYFGPGTRLTVT.

CDR3 in DNA: TGTGCCAGCGTGGACAGGGGAGGGAACACTGAAGCTTTCTTT. Amino acid sequence: CASVDRGGNTEAFF. The chain joins TRBV25-1 to TRBJ1-1, with 9 nucleotides matching TRBD1. The CDR3 consists of 14 residues. With V trimmed by 8 bases and J by 1 base, 5 bases remained unmatched. Germline CDR1 is MGHDK and CDR2 is SYGVNS.

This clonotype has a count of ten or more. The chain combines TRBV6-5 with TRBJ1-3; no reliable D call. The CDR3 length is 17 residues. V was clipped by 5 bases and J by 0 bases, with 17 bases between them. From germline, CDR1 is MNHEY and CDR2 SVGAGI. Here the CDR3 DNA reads TGTGCCAGCAGTGAAAGGGCAGCGATTGGCTCTGGAAACACCATATATTTT. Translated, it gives CASSERAAIGSGNTIYF.

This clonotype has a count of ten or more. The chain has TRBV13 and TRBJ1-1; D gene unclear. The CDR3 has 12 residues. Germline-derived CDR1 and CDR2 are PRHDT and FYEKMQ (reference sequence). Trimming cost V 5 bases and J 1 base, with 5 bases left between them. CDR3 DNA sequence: TGTGCCAGCAGCCGACAGAACACTGAAGCTTTCTTT. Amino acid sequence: CASSRQNTEAFF.